Detailed here is one T cell receptor (beta chain). This specimen comes from a study of CD8 T cells in Susac syndrome. The authors reverse transcribed roughly 0.5 to 1 ug RNA with random hexamers. An immunoSEQ multiplex PCR amplified TCR beta CDR3 over 54 Vbeta and 13 Jbeta. TCRdb re-derived calls from the immunoSEQ multiplex PCR reads in MiXCR, one entry per CDR3 protein. The table includes approximately 170,000 distinct CDR3 sequences, 90% to 95% detected once. CDR3 length: 11 residues. Germline assignment: CDR1 DFQATT and CDR2 SNEGSKA (reference sequence). Trimming shortened V by 3 bases and J by 4 bases, and 7 bases separated the two germline ends. The authors carried out high-throughput sequencing of TCR beta. They applied it to CD8+ and CD4+ T cells obtained from blood.

The sequenced sample consisted of CD4+ T cells from PBMCs. The V gene is TRBV20-1, the J gene TRBJ2-7; D is perhaps TRBD2 (5 bases). This TCR was sampled from a human donor in good health. The CDR3 loop reads CSASTRYEQYF. The CDR3 DNA reads as TGCAGTGCTAGTACTAGGTACGAGCAGTACTTC.